The TCR beta chain under discussion was sequenced for a study of CD8+CD57+ T cells in acquired aplastic anemia. Genomic DNA provided the template from which TCR beta VDJ and CDR3 profiles were obtained. TCRdb passed the reads through MiXCR, listing each CDR3 protein once. Of more than 150,000 distinct CDR3 sequences in the sample, 45% to 60% were seen once. V gave up 4 bases and J gave up 3 bases, with 7 bases separating them. Germline CDR1 reads SGHDN; CDR2 reads FVKESK. The CDR3 covers 12 residues. Only patients with CD8+CD57+ cell expansion on flow cytometry were chosen for sequencing. Sequenced input: sorted CD4+, CD8+, or CD8+CD57+ T cells (not recorded which) from PBMCs. The chain joins TRBV14 to TRBJ2-7; D call uncertain. This clonotype originated in a human donor with aplastic anemia. The CDR3 nucleotides read TGTGCCAGCAGCCCCTCGCTCTACGAGCAGTACTTC. It codes for CASSPSLYEQYF.